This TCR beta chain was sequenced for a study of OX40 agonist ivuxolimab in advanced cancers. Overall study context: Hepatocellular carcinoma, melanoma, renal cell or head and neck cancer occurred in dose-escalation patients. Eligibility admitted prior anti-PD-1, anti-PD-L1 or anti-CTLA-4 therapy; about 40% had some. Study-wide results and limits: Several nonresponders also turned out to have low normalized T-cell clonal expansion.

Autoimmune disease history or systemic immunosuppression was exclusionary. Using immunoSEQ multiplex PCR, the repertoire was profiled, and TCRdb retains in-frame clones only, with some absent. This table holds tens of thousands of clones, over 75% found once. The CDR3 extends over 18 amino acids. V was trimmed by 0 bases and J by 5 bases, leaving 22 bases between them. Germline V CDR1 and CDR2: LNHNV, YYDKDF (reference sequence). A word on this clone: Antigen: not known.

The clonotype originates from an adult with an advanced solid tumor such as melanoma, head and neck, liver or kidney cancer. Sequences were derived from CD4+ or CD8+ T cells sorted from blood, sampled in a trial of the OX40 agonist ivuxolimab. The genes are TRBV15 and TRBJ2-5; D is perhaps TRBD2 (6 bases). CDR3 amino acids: CATSRDLFGTAGSETQYF. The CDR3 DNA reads TGTGCCACCAGCAGAGATTTATTTGGGACTGCGGGCTCGGAGACCCAGTACTTC.